This T cell receptor (beta chain) is drawn from a study of control samples from healthy donors and cancer patients. The data were produced by immunoSEQ multiplex PCR, yet TCRdb's version contains in-frame clones alone and is incomplete. This table holds about 94,000 clones, 85% to 90% found once. The V and J ends lost 2 bases and 0 bases respectively, with 12 bases between them. The V gene's germline CDR1 is SGHNT and CDR2 YENEEA. The CDR3 extends over 16 amino acids. This chain links TRBV11-3 with TRBJ2-3; D possibly corresponds to TRBD2 (5 bases). The receptor comes from a woman aged 45 to 65 in good health. The sequenced sample consisted of blood. The CDR3 loop is CASSLNEGPSTDTQYF. The CDR3 DNA reads as TGTGCCAGCAGCTTAAACGAGGGTCCTAGCACAGATACGCAGTATTTT. The full variable domain, rest sourced from reference TRBV11-3 and TRBJ2-3, is EAGVVQSPRYKIIEKKQPVAFWCNPISGHNTLYWYLQNLGQGPELLIRYENEEAVDDSQLPKDRFSAERLKGVDSTLKIQPAELGDSAVYLCASSLNEGPSTDTQYFGPGTRLTVL.